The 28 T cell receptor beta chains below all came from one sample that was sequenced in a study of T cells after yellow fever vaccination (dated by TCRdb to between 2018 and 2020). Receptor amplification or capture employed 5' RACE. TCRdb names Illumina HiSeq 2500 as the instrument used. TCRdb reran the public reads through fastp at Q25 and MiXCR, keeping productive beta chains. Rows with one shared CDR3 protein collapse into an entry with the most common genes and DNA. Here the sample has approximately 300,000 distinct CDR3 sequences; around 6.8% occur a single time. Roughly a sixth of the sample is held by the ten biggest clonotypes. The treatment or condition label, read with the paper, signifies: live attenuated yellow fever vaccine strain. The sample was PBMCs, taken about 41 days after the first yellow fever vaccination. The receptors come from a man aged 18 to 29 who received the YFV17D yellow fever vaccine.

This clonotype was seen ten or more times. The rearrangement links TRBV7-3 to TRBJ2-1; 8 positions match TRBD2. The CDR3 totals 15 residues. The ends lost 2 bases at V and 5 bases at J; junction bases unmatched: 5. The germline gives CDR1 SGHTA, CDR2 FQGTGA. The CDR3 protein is CASSLEGGGNNEQFF. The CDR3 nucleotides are TGTGCCAGCAGCTTAGAGGGCGGGGGGAACAATGAGCAGTTCTTC.

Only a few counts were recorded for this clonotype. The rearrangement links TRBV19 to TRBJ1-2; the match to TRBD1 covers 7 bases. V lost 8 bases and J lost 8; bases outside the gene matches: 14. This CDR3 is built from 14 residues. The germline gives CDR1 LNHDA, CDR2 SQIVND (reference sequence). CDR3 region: CASAVGTAFRGYTF. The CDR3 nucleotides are TGTGCCAGTGCGGTGGGGACAGCCTTTCGAGGCTACACCTTC.

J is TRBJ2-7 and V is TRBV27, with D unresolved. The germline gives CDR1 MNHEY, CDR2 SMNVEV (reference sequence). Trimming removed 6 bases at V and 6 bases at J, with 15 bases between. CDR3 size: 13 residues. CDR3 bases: TGTGCCAGCAGGAACCGGGCCGAGAGCGAGCAGTACTTC. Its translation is CASRNRAESEQYF.

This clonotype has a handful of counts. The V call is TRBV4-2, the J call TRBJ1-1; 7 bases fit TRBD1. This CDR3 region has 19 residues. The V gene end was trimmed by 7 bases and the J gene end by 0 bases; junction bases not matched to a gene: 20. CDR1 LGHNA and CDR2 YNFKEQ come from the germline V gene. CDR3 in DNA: TGTGCCAGCACCCCTTACGATTACAGGGGCGCCCTAATGAACACTGAAGCTTTCTTT. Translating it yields CASTPYDYRGALMNTEAFF.

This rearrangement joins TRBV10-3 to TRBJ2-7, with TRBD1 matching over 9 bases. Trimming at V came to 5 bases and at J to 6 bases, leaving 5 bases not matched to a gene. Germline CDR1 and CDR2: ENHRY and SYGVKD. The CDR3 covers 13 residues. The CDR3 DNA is TGTGCCATCAGTCGGGGACAGGGCGCCGAGCAGTACTTC. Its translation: CAISRGQGAEQYF.

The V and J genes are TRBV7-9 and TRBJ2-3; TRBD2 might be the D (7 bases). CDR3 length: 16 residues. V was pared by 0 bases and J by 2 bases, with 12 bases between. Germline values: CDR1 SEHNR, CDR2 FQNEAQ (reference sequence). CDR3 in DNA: TGTGCCAGCAGCTTAGCGTCGGGGGGCCTCACAGATACGCAGTATTTT. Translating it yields CASSLASGGLTDTQYF.

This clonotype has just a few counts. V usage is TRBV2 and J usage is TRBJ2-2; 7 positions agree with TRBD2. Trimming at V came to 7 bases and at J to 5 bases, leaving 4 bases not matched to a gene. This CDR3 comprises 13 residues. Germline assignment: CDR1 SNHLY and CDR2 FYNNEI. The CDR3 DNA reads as TGTGCCAGCATTGCGGGGGTTACCGGGGAGCTGTTTTTT. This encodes CASIAGVTGELFF.

The CDR3 here is CASSFRATLGNEQFF. As DNA, the CDR3 is TGTGCCAGCAGCTTCAGGGCGACCCTCGGCAATGAGCAGTTCTTC. The genes are TRBV5-4 and TRBJ2-1; a possible D gene is TRBD1 (5 bases). This CDR3 is built from 15 residues. Trimming removed 2 bases at V and 6 bases at J, with 15 bases between. Germline CDR1 SGHNT, CDR2 YYREEE (reference sequence).

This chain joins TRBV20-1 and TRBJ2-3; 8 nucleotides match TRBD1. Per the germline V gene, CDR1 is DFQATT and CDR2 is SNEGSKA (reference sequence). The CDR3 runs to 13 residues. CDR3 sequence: CSGGGQGTDTQYF. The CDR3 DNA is TGCAGCGGTGGGGGACAGGGCACAGATACGCAGTATTTT.

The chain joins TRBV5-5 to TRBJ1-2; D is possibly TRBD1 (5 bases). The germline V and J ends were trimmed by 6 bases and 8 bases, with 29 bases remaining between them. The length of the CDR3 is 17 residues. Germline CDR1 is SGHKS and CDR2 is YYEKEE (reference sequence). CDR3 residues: CASNLLGIRAGLGGYTF. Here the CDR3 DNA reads TGTGCCAGCAACCTTCTCGGTATACGGGCGGGACTTGGCGGCTACACCTTC.

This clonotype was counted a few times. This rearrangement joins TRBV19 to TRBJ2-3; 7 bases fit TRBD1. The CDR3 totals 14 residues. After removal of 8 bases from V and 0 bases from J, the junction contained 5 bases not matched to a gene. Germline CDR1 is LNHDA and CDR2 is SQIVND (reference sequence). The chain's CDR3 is CASQDRYSTDTQYF. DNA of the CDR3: TGTGCCAGTCAGGACAGGTACAGCACAGATACGCAGTATTTT.

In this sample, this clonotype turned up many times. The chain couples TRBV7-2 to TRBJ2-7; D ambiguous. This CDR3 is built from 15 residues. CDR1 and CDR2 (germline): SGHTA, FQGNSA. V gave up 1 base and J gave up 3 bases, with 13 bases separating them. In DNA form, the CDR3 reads TGTGCCAGCAGCTTAGGAGGCCCCCGGATCTACGAGCAGTACTTC. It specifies CASSLGGPRIYEQYF. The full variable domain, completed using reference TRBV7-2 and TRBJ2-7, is GAGVSQSPSNKVTEKGKDVELRCDPISGHTALYWYRQSLGQGLEFLIYFQGNSAPDKSGLPSDRFSAERTGGSVSTLTIQRTQQEDSAVYLCASSLGGPRIYEQYFGPGTRLTVT.

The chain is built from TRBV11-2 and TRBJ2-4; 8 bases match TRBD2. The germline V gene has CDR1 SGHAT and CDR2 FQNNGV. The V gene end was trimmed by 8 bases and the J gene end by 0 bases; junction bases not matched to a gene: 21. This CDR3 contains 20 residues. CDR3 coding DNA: TGTGCCAGCTCCGCTATCTGGGGGACAACTAGCGGAAGAGCCAAAAACATTCAGTACTTC. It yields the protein CASSAIWGTTSGRAKNIQYF. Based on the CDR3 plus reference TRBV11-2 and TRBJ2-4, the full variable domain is EAGVAQSPRYKIIEKRQSVAFWCNPISGHATLYWYQQILGQGPKLLIQFQNNGVVDDSQLPKDRFSAERLKGVDSTLKIQPAKLEDSAVYLCASSAIWGTTSGRAKNIQYFGAGTRLSVL.

In DNA, the CDR3 is TGTGCCAGCAGAAGACTACGGGGGCAGTACACCGGGGAGCTGTTTTTT. Translated, it gives CASRRLRGQYTGELFF. The rearrangement links TRBV6-1 to TRBJ2-2, with D perhaps TRBD1 or TRBD2 (6 bases each). CDR1 MNHNS and CDR2 SASEGT come from the germline V gene. V gave up 6 bases and J gave up 3 bases, with 17 bases separating them. The CDR3 contains 16 residues.

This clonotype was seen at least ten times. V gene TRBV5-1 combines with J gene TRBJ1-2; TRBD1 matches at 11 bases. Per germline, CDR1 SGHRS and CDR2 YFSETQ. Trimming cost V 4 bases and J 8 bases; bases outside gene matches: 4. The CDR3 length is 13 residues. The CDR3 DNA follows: TGCGCCAGCAGCGCGGGACAGGGGGAAGGCTACACCTTC. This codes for CASSAGQGEGYTF.

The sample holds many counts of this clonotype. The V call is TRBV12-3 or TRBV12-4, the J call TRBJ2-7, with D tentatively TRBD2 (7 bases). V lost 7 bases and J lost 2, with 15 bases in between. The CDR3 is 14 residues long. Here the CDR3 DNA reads TGTGCCAGCAAAAGGGGGGCGGGGGCCTACGAGCAGTACTTC. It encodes CASKRGAGAYEQYF.

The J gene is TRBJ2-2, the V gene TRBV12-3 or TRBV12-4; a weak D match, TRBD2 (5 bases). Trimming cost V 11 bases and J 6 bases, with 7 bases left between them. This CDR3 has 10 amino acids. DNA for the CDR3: TGTGCCGCGAGGGCCGGGGAGCTGTTTTTT. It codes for CAARAGELFF.

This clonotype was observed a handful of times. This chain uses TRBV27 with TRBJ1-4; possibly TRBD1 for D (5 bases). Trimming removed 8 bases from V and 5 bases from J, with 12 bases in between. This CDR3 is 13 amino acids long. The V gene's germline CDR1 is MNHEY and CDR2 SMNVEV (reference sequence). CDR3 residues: CASGTGPNEKLFF. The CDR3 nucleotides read TGTGCCAGCGGGACGGGCCCCAATGAAAAACTGTTTTTT.

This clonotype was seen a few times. The CDR3 region has the DNA TGTGCCAGCAGCGTAGATCGGGAATTTGGGAGGGAGACCCAGTACTTC. It yields the protein CASSVDREFGRETQYF. The rearrangement links TRBV9 to TRBJ2-5; tentatively, D is TRBD2 (6 bases). Trimming pared 0 bases from V and 5 bases from J, leaving 17 bases between. Germline CDR1 reads SGDLS; CDR2 reads YYNGEE. This CDR3 contains 16 residues.

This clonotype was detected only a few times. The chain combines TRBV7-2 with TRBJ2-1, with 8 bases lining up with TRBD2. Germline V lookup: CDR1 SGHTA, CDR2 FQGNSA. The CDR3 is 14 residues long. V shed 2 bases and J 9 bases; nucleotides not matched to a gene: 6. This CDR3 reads CASSLLGREGEQFF. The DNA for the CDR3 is TGTGCCAGCAGCTTACTCGGTCGGGAGGGTGAGCAGTTCTTC.

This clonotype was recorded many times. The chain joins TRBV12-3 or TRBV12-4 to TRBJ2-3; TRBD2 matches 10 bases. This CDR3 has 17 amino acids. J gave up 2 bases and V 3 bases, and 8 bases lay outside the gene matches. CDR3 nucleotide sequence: TGTGCCAGCAGTTTTCCTAGCGGGGGCCGAGTCACAGATACGCAGTATTTT. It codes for CASSFPSGGRVTDTQYF.

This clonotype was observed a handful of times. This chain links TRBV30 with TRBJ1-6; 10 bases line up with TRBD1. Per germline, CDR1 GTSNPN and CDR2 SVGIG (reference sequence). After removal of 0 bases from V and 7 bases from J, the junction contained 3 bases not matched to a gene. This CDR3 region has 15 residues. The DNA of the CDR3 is TGTGCCTGGAGTGTCCGGGACAGGGGCAATTCACCCCTCCACTTT. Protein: CAWSVRDRGNSPLHF.

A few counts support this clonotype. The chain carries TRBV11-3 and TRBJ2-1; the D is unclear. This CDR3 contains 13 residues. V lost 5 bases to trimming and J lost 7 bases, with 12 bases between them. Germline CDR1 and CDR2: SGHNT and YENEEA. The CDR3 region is CASSPSGWNEQFF. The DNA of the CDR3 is TGTGCCAGCAGCCCCTCCGGGTGGAATGAGCAGTTCTTC.

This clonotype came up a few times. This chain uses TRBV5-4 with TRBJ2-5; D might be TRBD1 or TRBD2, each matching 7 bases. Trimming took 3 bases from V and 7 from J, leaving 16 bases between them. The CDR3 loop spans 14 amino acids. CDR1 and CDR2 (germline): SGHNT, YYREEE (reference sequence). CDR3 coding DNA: TGTGCCAGCAGCTCCTACGACAGGGAGGGGACCCAGTACTTC. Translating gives CASSSYDREGTQYF.

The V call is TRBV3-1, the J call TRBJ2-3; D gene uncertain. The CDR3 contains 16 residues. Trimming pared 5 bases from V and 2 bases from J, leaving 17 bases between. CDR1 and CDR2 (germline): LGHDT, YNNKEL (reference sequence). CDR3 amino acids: CASSYTNWYLTDTQYF. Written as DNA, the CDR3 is TGTGCCAGCAGCTATACAAATTGGTACCTCACAGATACGCAGTATTTT.

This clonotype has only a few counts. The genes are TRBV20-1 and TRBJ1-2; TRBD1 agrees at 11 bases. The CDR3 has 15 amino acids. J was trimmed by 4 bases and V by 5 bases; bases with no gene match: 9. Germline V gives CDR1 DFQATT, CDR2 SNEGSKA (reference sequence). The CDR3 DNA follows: TGCAGTGCTGCTGCCGGGACAGGGGGGCTCTATGGCTACACCTTC. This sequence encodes CSAAAGTGGLYGYTF.

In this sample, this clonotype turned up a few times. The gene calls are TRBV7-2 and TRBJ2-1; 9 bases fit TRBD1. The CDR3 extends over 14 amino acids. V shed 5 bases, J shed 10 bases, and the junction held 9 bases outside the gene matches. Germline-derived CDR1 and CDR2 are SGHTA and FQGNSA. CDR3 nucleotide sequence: TGTGCCAGCAGCCCATGGGACAGGGATTCCGAGCAGTTCTTC. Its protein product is CASSPWDRDSEQFF.

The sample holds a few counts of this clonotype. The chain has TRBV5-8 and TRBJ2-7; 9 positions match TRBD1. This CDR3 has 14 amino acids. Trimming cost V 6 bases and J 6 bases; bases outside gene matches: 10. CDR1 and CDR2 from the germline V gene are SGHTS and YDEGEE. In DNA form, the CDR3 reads TGTGCCAGCACCGTTAAGACAGGGGGGCGCGAGCAGTACTTC. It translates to CASTVKTGGREQYF.